The entry below describes one T cell receptor (beta chain). As yet, its antigen is unknown. The entry originates in a study of post-analysis software for immune sequencing data. Built from TCR beta cDNA, the libraries had unique molecular identifiers in them. TCRdb analysed the PCR reads with MiXCR anew, one entry per CDR3 protein. The sample includes about 540,000 distinct CDR3 sequences, around 34% seen only once; the top ten take around 6.1%. Overall study findings and caveats: Patients had higher frequencies than controls of roughly 5 TRBV segments, including TRBV5-6, TRBV5-1 and TRBV20-1.

The germline V and J ends were trimmed by 5 bases and 3 bases, with 7 bases remaining between them. The CDR3 runs 12 residues. The chain recombines TRBV12-3 or TRBV12-4 with TRBJ1-1; no clear D. The source of this sequence is a girl younger than 18 with multiple sclerosis. The sample consisted of blood. The CDR3 DNA reads TGTGCCAGCAGTCCTTATGACACTGAAGCTTTCTTT. As protein: CASSPYDTEAFF.